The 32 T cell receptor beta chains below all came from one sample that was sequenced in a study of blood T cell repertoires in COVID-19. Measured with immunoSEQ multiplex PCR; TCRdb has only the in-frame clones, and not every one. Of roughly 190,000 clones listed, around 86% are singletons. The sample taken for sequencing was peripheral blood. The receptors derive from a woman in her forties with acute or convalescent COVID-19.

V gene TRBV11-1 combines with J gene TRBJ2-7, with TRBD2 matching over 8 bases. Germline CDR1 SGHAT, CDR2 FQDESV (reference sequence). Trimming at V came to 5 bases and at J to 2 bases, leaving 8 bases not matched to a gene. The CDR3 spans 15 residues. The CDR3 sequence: CASSLSGSGAYEQYF. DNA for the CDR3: TGTGCCAGCAGCCTCTCGGGTAGCGGGGCCTACGAGCAGTACTTC.

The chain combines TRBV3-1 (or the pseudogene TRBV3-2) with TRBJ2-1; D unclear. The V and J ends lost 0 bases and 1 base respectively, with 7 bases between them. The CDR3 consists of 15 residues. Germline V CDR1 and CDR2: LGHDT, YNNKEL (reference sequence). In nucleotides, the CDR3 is TGTGCCAGCAGCCAAGATCGGTATTCCTACAATGAGCAGTTCTTC. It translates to CASSQDRYSYNEQFF.

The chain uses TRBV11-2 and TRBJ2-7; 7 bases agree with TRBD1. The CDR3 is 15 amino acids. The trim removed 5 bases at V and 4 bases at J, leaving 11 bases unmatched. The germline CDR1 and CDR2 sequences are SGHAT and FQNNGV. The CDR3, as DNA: TGTGCCAGCAGCGGTCTGAGAGACAGGGATTACGAGCAGTACTTC. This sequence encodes CASSGLRDRDYEQYF.

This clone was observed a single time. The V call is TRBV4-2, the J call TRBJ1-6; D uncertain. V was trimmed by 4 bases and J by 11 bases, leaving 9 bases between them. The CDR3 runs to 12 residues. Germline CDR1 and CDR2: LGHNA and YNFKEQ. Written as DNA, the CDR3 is TGTGCCAGCAGCCCCGGGTCGGCACCCCTCCACTTT. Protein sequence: CASSPGSAPLHF.

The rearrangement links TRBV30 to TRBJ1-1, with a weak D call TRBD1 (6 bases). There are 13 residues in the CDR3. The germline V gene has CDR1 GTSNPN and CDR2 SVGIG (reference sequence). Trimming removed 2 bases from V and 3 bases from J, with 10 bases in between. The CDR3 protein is CAWSRGGYTEAFF. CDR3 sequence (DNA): TGTGCCTGGAGTCGGGGGGGCTACACTGAAGCTTTCTTT.

CDR3 DNA sequence: TGTGCCAGCCCCGTGCTCGGGGGGAGCTCGGGCTACGAGCAGTACTTC. This gives the protein CASPVLGGSSGYEQYF. The genes are TRBV11-2 and TRBJ2-7; the match to TRBD2 covers 7 bases. The trim removed 8 bases at V and 3 bases at J, leaving 16 bases unmatched. The CDR3 sequence is 16 residues long. Germline assignment: CDR1 SGHAT and CDR2 FQNNGV.

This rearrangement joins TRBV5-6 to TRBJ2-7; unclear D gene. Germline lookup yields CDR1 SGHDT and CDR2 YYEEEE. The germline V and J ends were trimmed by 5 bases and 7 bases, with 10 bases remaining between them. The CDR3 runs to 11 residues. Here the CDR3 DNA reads TGTGCCAGCAGTACGCAGACTGAGCAGTACTTC. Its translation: CASSTQTEQYF.

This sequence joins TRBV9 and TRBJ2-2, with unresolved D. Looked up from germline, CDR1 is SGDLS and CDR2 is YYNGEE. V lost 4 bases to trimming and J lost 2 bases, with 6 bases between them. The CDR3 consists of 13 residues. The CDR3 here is CASSPINTGELFF. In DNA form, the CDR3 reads TGTGCCAGCAGCCCAATTAACACCGGGGAGCTGTTTTTT.

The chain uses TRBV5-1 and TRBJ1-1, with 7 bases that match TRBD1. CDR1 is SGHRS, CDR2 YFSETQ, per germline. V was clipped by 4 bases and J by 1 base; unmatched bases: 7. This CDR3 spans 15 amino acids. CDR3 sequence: CASSLRDRSNTEAFF. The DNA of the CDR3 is TGCGCCAGCAGCCTAAGGGACAGATCGAACACTGAAGCTTTCTTT.

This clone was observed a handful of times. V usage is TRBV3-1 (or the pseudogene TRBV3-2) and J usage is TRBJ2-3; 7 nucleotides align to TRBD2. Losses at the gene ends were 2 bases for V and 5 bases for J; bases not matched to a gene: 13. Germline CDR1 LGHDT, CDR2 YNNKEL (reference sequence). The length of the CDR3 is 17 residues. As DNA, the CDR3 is TGTGCCAGCAGCCAAAACGTAGCGGGTCAGGGTTTAGATACGCAGTATTTT. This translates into CASSQNVAGQGLDTQYF.

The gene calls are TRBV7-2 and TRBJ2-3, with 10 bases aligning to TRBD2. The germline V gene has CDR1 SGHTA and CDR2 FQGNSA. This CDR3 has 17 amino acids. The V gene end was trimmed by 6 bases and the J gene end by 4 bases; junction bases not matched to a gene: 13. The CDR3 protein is CASSHQLAGRGPDTQYF. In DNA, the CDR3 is TGTGCCAGCAGTCACCAACTAGCGGGGAGGGGGCCAGATACGCAGTATTTT.

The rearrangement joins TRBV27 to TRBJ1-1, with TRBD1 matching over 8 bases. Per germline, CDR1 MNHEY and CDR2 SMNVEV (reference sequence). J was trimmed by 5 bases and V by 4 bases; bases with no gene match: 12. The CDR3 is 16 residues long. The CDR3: CASSYQGAFSGTEAFF. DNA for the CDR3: TGTGCCAGCAGTTATCAGGGGGCCTTTTCGGGAACTGAAGCTTTCTTT.

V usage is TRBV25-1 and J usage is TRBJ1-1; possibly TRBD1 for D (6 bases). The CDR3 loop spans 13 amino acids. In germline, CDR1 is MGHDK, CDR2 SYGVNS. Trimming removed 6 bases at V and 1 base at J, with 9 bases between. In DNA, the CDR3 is TGTGCCAGCAGGGACAGAAAGAACACTGAAGCTTTCTTT. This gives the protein CASRDRKNTEAFF.

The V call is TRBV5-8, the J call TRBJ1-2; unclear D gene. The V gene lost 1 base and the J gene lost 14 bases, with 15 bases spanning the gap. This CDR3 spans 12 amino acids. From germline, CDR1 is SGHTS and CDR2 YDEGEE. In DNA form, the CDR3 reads TGTGCCAGCAGCTTGATTAAGCGGAGGGTTACCTTC. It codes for CASSLIKRRVTF.

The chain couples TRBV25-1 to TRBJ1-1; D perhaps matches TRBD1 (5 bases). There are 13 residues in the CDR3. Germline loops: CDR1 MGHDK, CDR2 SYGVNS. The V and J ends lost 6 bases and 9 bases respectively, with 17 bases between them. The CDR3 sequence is CASSPHGHQQAFF. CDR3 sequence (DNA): TGTGCCAGCAGCCCTCACGGACACCAGCAAGCTTTCTTT. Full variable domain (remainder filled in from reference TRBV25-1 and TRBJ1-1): EADIYQTPRYLVIGTGKKITLECSQTMGHDKMYWYQQDPGMELHLIHYSYGVNSTEKGDLSSESTVSRIRTEHFPLTLESARPSHTSQYLCASSPHGHQQAFFGQGTRLTVV.

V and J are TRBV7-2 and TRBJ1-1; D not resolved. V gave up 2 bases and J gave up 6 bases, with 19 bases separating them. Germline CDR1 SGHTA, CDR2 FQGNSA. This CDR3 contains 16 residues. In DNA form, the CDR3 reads TGTGCCAGCAGCTTAATTAGCTTTCGTCTTGTCCCTGAAGCTTTCTTT. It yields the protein CASSLISFRLVPEAFF.

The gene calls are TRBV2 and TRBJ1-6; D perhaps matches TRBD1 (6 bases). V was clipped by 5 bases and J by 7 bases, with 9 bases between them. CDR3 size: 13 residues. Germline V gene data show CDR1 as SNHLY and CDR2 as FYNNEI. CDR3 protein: CASSLRGNSPLHF. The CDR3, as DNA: TGTGCCAGCAGTCTGAGGGGGAATTCACCCCTCCACTTT.

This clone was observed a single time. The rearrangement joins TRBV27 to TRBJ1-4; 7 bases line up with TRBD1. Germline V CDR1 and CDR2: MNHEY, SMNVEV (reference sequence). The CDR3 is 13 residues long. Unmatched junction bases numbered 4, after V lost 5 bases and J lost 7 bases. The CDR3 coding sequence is TGTGCCAGCAGTAAAACAGGGGCTGAAAAACTGTTTTTT. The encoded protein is CASSKTGAEKLFF.

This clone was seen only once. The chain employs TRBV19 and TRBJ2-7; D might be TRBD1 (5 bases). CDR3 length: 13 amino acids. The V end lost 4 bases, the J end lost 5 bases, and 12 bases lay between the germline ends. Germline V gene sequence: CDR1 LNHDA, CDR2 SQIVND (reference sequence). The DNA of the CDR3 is TGTGCCAGTAGTAGCAGGGTAATAAACGAGCAGTACTTC. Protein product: CASSSRVINEQYF.

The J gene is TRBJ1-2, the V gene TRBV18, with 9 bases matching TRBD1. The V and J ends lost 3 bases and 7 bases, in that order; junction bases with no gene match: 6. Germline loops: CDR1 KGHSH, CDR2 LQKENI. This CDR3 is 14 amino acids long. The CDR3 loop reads CASSPGTGRGGYTF. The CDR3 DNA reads TGTGCCAGCTCACCGGGGACAGGGAGAGGTGGCTACACCTTC.

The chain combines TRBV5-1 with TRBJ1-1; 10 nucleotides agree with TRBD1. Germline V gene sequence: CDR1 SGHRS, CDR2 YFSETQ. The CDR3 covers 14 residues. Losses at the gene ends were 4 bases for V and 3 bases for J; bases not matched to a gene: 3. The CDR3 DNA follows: TGCGCCAGCAGCATAGGACAGGGGGACACTGAAGCTTTCTTT. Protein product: CASSIGQGDTEAFF.

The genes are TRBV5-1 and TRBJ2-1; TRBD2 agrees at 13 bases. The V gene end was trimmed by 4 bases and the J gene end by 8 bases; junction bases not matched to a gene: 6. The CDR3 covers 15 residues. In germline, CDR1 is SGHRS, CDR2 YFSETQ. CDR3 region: CASSAGLAGVDEQFF. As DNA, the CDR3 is TGCGCCAGCAGCGCCGGACTAGCGGGGGTGGATGAGCAGTTCTTC.

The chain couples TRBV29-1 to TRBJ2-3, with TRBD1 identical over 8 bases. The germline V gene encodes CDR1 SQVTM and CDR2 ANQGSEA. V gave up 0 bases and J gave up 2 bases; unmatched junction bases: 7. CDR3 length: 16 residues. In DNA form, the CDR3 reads TGCAGCGTTGAAGAACGGTGGACAGGGAACACAGATACGCAGTATTTT. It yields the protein CSVEERWTGNTDTQYF.

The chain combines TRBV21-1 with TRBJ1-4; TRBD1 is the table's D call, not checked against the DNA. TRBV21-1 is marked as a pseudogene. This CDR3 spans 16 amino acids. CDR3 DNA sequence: TGTGCCAGCAGCAATGCCCCCGGGACAGGGGGCCGAAAACTGTTTTTT. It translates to CASSNAPGTGGRKLFF.

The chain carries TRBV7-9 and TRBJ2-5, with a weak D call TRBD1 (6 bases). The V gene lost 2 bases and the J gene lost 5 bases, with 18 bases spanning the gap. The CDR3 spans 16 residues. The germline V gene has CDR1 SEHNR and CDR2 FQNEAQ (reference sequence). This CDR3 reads CASSLSYREVSETQYF. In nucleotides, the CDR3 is TGTGCCAGCAGCTTATCTTACAGGGAAGTTTCGGAGACCCAGTACTTC.

CDR3 loop: CAISESGQGSYEQYF. CDR3 bases: TGTGCCATCAGTGAGTCGGGTCAGGGGAGCTACGAGCAGTACTTC. This chain links TRBV10-3 with TRBJ2-7; TRBD1 is a possible D gene (6 bases). Trimming removed 0 bases from V and 3 bases from J, with 12 bases in between. CDR1 and CDR2 from the germline V gene are ENHRY and SYGVKD. This CDR3 region has 15 residues.

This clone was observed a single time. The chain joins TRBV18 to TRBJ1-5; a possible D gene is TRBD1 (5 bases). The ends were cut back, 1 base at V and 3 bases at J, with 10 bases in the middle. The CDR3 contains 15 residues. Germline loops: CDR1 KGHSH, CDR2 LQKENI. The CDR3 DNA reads TGTGCCAGCTCACCACGGGGCTTTGACAATCAGCCCCAGCATTTT. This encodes CASSPRGFDNQPQHF.

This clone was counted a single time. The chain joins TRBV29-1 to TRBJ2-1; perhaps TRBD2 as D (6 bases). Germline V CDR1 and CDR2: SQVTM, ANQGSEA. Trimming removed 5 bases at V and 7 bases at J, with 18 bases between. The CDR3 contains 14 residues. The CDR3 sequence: CSVTLTSSKNEQFF. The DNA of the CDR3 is TGCAGCGTTACCCTGACTAGTTCAAAGAATGAGCAGTTCTTC.

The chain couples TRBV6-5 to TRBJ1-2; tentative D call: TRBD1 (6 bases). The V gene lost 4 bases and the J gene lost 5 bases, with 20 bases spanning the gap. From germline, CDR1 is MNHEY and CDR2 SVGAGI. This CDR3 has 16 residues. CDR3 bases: TGTGCCAGCAGTTCTTATTTGGCAGGGGCCGGGTATGGCTACACCTTC. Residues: CASSSYLAGAGYGYTF.

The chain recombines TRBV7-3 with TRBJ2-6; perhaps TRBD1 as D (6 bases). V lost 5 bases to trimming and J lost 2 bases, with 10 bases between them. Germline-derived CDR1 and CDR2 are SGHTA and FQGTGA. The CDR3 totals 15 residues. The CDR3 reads CASSQGGAGANVLTF. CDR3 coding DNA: TGTGCCAGCAGCCAAGGGGGAGCTGGGGCCAACGTCCTGACTTTC.

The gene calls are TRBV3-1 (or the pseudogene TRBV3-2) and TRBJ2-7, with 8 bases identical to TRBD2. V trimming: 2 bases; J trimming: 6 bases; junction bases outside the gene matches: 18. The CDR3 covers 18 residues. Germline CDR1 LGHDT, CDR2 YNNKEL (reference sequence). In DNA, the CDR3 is TGTGCCAGCAGCCAATCCCCCTGGGCTAGCGGGTGGTTATCCGAGCAGTACTTC. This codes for CASSQSPWASGWLSEQYF.

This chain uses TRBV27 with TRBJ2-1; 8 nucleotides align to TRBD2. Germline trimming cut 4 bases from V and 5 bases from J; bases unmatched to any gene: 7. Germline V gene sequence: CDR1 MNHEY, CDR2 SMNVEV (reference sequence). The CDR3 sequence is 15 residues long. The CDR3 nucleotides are TGTGCCAGCAGTTCGCCGGGACTAGGAAACAATGAGCAGTTCTTC. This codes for CASSSPGLGNNEQFF.